This TCR beta chain appears in the sequencing data of a study of human T cells and chemical hapten exposure. Sequencing started from total RNA isolated from unfractionated whole blood. This clonotype is medium-sized within its sample. The library put unique molecular identifiers onto individual cDNA molecules. TCRdb redid the calling of the 5' RACE reads with MiXCR, one entry per CDR3 protein. The repertoire holds around 140,000 distinct CDR3 sequences, with roughly 4% as singletons. The clonotype comes from a female donor in good health.

CDR3 region: CASSRPWGTEAFF. Written as DNA, the CDR3 is TGTGCCAGCAGTCGACCGTGGGGTACTGAAGCTTTCTTT. This chain links TRBV7-2 with TRBJ1-1, with D unresolved. V gave up 6 bases and J gave up 5 bases, with 13 bases separating them. The germline CDR1 and CDR2 sequences are SGHTA and FQGNSA. The length of the CDR3 is 13 residues.